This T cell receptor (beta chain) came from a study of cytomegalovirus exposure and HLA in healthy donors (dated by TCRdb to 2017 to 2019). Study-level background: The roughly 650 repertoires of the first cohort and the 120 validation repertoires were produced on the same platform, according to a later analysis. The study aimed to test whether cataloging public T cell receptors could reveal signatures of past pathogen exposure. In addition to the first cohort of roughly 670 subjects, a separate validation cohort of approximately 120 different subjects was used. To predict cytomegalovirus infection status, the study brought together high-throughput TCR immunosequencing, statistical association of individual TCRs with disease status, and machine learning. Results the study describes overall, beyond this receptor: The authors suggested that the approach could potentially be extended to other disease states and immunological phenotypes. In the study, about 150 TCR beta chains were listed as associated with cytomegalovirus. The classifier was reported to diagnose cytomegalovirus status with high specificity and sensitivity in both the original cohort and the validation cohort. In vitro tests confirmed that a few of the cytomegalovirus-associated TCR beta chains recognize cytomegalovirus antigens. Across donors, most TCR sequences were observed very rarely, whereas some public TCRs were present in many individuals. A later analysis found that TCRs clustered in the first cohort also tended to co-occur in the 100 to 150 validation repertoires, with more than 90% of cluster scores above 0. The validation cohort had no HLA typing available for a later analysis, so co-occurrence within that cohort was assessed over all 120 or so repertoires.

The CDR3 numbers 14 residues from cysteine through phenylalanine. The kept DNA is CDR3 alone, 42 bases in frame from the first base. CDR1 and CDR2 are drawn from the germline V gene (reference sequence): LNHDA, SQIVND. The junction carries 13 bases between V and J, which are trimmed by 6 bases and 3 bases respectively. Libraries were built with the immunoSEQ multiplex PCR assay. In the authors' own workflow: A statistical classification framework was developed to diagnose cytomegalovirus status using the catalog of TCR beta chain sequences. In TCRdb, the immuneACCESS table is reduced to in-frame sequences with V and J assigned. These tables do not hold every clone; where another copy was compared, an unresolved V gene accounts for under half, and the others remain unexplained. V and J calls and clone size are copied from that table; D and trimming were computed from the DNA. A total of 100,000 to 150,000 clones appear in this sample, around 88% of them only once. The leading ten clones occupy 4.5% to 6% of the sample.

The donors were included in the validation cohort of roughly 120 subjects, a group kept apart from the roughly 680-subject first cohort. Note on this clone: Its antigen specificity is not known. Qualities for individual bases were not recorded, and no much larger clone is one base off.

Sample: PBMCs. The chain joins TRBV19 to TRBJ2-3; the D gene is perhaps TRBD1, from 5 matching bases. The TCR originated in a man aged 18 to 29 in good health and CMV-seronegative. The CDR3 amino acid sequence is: CASRGFQGTDTQYF. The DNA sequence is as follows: TGTGCCAGTAGGGGATTTCAGGGAACAGATACGCAGTATTTT.